This T cell receptor (beta chain) was captured by sequencing in a study of blood T cell repertoires in COVID-19. Using immunoSEQ multiplex PCR, the repertoire was profiled, and TCRdb retains in-frame clones only, with some absent. The sample lists more than 150,000 clones, roughly nine tenths occurring once. The TCR sequence derives from a man between 70 and 80 years old with active or convalescent COVID-19. Source material: peripheral blood.

The CDR3 coding sequence is TGTGCCAGCATTGCGGGGGGTGTTGGGACAGATACGCAGTATTTT. Translated, it gives CASIAGGVGTDTQYF. This rearrangement joins TRBV28 to TRBJ2-3; 8 positions match TRBD2. Germline loops: CDR1 MDHEN, CDR2 SYDVKM. The CDR3 loop spans 15 amino acids. The junction had 9 bases not matched to a gene; V was cut back by 7 bases and J by 3 bases.